The sequence of this TCR delta chain was determined in a study of gamma-delta T cells after stem cell transplantation. TCRdb re-called the RT-PCR reads through CATT. This table holds about 3,000 delta-chain clones, about 2.6% found once. Germline assignment: CDR1 GEAIGNYY and CDR2 EKD. V lost 2 bases and J 1 base, leaving 28 bases between the germline ends. The CDR3 loop spans 20 amino acids. This clone is labeled as medium-sized (0.01 to 0.1%). This same CDR3 is encoded by further DNA sequences in the sample. The gene calls are TRDV2 and TRDJ1, with D unresolved. Sequencing was carried out using gamma-delta T cells. The receptor was derived from a human donor. It is not recorded whose cells these are; they may come from a transplant donor. The DNA of the CDR3 is TGTGCCTGTGACAACCTCTTACCCGCTGAGGGACCCCCGGCCACCGATAAACTCATCTTT. This gives the protein CACDNLLPAEGPPATDKLIF.